The TCR beta chain described here comes from a study of esophageal squamous cell carcinoma under preoperative chemotherapy (dated 2018 in TCRdb). Background for the entire study: TCR repertoires were profiled in both peripheral blood T cells and tumor-infiltrating lymphocytes. The study assessed how paclitaxel-nedaplatin chemotherapy affected T-cell receptor repertoires in patients with esophageal squamous cell carcinoma. The cohort comprised about 5 patients with primary esophageal squamous cell carcinoma. Repertoires from samples collected before paclitaxel-nedaplatin therapy were compared with repertoires from samples collected after the therapy. General study outcomes and caveats: After chemotherapy, TCR diversity rose significantly in peripheral T cells, but this increase was not seen in tumor-infiltrating lymphocytes. Only five patients with esophageal squamous cell carcinoma were analyzed, making for a small cohort. Post-treatment tumor-infiltrating lymphocytes appeared to be derived in part from peripheral T cells migrating into the tumor, rather than solely from local clonal changes. Clonotype frequencies shifted immediately and substantially under paclitaxel-nedaplatin therapy, and abundant clones were more likely to contract than to amplify.

Read against the paper, the sample's time point label means: after preoperative PTX-NDP chemotherapy. Before surgery, patients were given paclitaxel-nedaplatin as preoperative chemotherapy. Library generation was performed with PCR. The listed sequencing device is HiSeq X Ten. TCR repertoires were characterized by high-throughput sequencing. The raw public data were reprocessed by TCRdb itself: fastp quality trimming at Q25, MiXCR clonotype calling, in-frame beta chains only. Rows with a matching CDR3 protein are joined into one entry that keeps the most common DNA and genes. In this sample the table shows over a thousand distinct CDR3 sequences, just under 30% of which occur a single time. The top ten hold roughly 25% of the sample. This clonotype is medium-sized (0.01 to 0.1%) in terms of sample share. There is no known antigen for this receptor. No much larger clone is present one base from it, and per-base qualities are unavailable.

V drops 7 bases and J drops 4 bases, leaving 12 bases in between. Taken from the germline V gene, the CDR1 and CDR2 loops are WSHSY and SAAADI. The cysteine opens and the phenylalanine closes a CDR3 of 13 amino acids. The read is trimmed to its CDR3 DNA, 39 bases read in frame from base 1. The origin of this receptor is a human donor with esophageal squamous cell carcinoma. The donor label of this sample is uncertain. This sample was obtained from a patient given preoperative chemotherapy. Here the chain combines TRBV10-2 and TRBJ2-3, with the D gene call left open. The nucleotide sequence is given as TGCGCCAGCAAGGTCTCAGGATCAGATACGCAGTATTTT. Translated, this gives CASKVSGSDTQYF.